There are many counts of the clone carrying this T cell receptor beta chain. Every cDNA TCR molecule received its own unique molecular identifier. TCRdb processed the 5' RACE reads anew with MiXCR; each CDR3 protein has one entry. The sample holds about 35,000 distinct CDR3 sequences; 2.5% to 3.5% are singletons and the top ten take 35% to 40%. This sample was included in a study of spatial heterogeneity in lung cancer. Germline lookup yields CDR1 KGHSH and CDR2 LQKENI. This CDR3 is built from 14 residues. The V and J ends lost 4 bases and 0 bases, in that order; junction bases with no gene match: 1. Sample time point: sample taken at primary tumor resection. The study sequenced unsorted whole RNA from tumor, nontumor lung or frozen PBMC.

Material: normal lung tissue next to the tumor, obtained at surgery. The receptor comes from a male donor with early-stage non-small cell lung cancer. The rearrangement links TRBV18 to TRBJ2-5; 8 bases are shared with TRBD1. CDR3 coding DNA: TGTGCCAGCTCACAGACAGGGGACCAAGAGACCCAGTACTTC. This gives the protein CASSQTGDQETQYF.